This entry concerns a single TCR beta chain. Using immunoSEQ multiplex PCR, the repertoire was profiled, and TCRdb retains in-frame clones only, with some absent. The sample contains some 360,000 clones, about nine tenths of which appear only once. The data originate from a study of blood T cell repertoires in COVID-19. The overall study: The analysed material was cDNA or gDNA that came from T cells, B-cell-depleted T cells, or PBMCs.

Those enrolled in Seattle joined during active infection and were followed longitudinally afterward. The CDR3 length is 14 residues. Germline CDR1 and CDR2: SGHAT and FQNNGV. With 1 base clipped from V and 6 bases from J, the junction kept 2 bases outside the gene matches. The chain uses TRBV11-2 and TRBJ2-4; 8 bases match TRBD1. Sequenced input: peripheral blood. This clonotype was obtained from a woman aged 55 to 70 with COVID-19, enrolled during active disease. Written as DNA, the CDR3 is TGTGCCAGCAGCTTAGCGACAGGGGCAAACATTCAGTACTTC. Encoded protein: CASSLATGANIQYF.